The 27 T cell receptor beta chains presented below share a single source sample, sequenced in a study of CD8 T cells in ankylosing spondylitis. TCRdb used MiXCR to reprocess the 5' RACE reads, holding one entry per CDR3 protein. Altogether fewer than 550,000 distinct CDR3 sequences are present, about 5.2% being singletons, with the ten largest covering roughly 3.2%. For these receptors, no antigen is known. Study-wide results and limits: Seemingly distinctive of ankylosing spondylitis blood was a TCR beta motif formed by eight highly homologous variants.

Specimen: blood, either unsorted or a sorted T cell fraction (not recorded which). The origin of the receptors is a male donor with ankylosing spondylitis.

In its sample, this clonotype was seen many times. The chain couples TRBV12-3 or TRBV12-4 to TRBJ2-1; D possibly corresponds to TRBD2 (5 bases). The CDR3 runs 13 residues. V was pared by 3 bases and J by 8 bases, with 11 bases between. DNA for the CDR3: TGTGCCAGCAGTTTTGGTGACGGGGATGAGCAGTTCTTC. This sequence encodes CASSFGDGDEQFF.

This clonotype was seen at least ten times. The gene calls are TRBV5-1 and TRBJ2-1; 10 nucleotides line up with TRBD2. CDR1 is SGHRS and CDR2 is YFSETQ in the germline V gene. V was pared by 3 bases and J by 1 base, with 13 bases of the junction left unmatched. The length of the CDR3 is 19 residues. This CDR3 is CASSSILAGEISSYNEQFF. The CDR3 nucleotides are TGCGCCAGCAGCTCAATCCTAGCGGGGGAGATATCTTCCTACAATGAGCAGTTCTTC.

The CDR3 here is CASSFGQIETQYF. DNA for the CDR3: TGTGCCAGCAGCTTTGGACAAATCGAGACCCAGTACTTC. The chain couples TRBV7-6 to TRBJ2-5; D may be TRBD1 (5 bases). This CDR3 is 13 amino acids long. V shed 3 bases and J shed 5 bases, with 10 bases lying between them. Germline CDR1 and CDR2: SGHVS and FNYEAQ.

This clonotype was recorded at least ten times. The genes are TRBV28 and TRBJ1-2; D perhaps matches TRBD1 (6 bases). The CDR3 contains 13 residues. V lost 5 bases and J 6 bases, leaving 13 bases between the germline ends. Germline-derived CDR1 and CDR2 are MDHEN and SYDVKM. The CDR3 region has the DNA TGTGCCAGCAGTGAATACAGGGCAAATGGCTACACCTTC. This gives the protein CASSEYRANGYTF.

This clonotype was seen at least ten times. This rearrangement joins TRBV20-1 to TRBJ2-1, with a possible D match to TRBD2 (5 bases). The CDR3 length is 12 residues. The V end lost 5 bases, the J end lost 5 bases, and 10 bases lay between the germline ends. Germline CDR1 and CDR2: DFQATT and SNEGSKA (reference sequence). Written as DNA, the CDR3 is TGCAGTGCTCTCGACTACCACAATGAGCAGTTCTTC. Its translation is CSALDYHNEQFF.

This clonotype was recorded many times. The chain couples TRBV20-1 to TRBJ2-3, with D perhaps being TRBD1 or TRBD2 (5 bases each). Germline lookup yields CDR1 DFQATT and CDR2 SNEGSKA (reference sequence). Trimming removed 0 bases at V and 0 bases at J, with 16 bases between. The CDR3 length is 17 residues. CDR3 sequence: CSARDPISGPSTDTQYF. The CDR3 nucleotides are TGCAGTGCTAGAGACCCTATTTCGGGACCTAGCACAGATACGCAGTATTTT.

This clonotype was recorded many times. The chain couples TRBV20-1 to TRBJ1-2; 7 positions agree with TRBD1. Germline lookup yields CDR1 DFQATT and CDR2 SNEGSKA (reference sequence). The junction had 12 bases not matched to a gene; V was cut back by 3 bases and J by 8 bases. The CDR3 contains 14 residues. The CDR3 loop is CSASLTGTRGGYTF. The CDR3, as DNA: TGCAGTGCTAGCCTGACAGGGACCAGGGGAGGCTACACCTTC.

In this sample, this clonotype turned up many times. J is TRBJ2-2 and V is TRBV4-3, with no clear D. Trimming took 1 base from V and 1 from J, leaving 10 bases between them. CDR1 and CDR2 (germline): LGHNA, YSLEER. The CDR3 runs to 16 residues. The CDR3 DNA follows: TGCGCCAGCAGCCAAGGAGTTCAGTTGAACACCGGGGAGCTGTTTTTT. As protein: CASSQGVQLNTGELFF.

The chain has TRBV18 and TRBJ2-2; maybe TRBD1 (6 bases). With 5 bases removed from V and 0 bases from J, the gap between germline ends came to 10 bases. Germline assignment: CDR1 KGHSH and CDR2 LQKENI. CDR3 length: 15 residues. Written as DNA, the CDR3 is TGTGCCAGCTCATACAGGGCTGCGAACACCGGGGAGCTGTTTTTT. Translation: CASSYRAANTGELFF. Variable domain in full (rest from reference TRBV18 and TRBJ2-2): NAGVMQNPRHLVRRRGQEARLRCSPMKGHSHVYWYRQLPEEGLKFMVYLQKENIIDESGMPKERFSAEFPKEGPSILRIQQVVRGDSAAYFCASSYRAANTGELFFGEGSRLTVL.

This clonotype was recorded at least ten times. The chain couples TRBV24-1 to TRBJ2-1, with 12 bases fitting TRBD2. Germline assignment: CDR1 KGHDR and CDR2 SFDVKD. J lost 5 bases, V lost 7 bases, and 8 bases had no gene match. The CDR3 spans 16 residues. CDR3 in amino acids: CATSQLLAGGNNEQFF. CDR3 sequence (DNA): TGTGCCACCAGCCAACTTCTAGCGGGGGGGAACAATGAGCAGTTCTTC.

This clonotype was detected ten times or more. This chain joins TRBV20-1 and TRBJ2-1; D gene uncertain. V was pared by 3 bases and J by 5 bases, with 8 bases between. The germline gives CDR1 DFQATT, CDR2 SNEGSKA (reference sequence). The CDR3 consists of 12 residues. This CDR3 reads CSASSSHNEQFF. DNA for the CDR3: TGCAGTGCTAGTAGTTCCCACAATGAGCAGTTCTTC.

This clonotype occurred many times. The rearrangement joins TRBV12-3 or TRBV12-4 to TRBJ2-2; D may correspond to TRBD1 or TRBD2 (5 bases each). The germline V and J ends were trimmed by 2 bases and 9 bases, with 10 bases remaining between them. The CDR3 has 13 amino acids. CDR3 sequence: CASSLTGGRELFF. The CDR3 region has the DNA TGTGCCAGCAGTTTAACTGGGGGACGGGAGCTGTTTTTT.

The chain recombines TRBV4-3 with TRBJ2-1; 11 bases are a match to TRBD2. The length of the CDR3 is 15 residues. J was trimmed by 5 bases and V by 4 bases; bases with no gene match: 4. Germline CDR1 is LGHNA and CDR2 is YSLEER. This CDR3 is CASSPSSGGHNEQFF. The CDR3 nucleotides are TGCGCCAGCAGCCCTTCTAGCGGGGGGCACAATGAGCAGTTCTTC.

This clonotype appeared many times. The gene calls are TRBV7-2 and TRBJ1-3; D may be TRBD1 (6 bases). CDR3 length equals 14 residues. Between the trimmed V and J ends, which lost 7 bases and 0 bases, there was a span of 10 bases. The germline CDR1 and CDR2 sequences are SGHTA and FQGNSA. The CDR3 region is CASTLTGSGNTIYF. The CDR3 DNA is TGTGCCAGCACCCTGACAGGCTCTGGAAACACCATATATTTT.

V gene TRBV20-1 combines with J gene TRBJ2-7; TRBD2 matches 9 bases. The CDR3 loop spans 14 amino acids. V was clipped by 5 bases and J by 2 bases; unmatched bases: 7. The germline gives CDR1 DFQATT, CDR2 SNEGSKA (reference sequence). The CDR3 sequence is CSAPTSGSPYEQYF. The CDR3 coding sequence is TGCAGTGCTCCTACTAGCGGGTCCCCCTACGAGCAGTACTTC.

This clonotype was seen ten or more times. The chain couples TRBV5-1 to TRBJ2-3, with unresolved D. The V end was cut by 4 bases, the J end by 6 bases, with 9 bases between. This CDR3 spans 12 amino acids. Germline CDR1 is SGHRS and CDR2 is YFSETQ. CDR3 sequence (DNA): TGCGCCAGCAGCATCCAGGCGGATACGCAGTATTTT. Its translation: CASSIQADTQYF.

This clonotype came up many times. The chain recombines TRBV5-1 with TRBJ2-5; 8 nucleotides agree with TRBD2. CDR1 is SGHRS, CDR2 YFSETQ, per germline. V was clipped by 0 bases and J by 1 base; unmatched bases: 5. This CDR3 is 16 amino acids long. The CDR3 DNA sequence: TGCGCCAGCAGCTTGGCCCCCCTAGCGGGCCAAGAGACCCAGTACTTC. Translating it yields CASSLAPLAGQETQYF. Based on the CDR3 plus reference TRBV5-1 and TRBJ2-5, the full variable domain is KAGVTQTPRYLIKTRGQQVTLSCSPISGHRSVSWYQQTPGQGLQFLFEYFSETQRNKGNFPGRFSGRQFSNSRSEMNVSTLELGDSALYLCASSLAPLAGQETQYFGPGTRLLVL.

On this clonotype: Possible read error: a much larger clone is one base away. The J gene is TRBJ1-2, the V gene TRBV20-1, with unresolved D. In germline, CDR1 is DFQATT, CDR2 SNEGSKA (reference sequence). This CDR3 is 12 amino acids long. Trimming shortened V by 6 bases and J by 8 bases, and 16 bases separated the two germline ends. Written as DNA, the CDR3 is TGCAGTGCCACACCCGGGCCCAGGGGCTACACCTTC. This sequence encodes CSATPGPRGYTF.

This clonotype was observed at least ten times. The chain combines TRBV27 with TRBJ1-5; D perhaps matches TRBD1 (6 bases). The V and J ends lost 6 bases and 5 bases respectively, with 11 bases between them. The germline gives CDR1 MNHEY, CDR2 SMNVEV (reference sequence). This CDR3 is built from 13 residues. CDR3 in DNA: TGTGCCAGCAGCAAATACAGGGATCAGCCCCAGCATTTT. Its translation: CASSKYRDQPQHF.

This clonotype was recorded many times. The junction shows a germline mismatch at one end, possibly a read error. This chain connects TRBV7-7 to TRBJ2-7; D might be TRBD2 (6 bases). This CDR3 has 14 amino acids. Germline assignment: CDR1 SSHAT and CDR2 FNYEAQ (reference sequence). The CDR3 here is CASSPEGRFYEQYF. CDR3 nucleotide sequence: TGTGCTAGCAGCCCAGAGGGGAGGTTCTACGAGCAGTACTTC.

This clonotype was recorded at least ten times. In nucleotides, the CDR3 is TGCAGTGCTAGAGACCCCTCTAGCGGGCCTAACTACGAGCAGTACTTC. Protein sequence: CSARDPSSGPNYEQYF. V is TRBV20-1 and J is TRBJ2-7; 8 bases are shared with TRBD2. Germline assignment: CDR1 DFQATT and CDR2 SNEGSKA (reference sequence). The CDR3 length is 16 residues. J gave up 3 bases and V 0 bases, and 10 bases lay outside the gene matches.

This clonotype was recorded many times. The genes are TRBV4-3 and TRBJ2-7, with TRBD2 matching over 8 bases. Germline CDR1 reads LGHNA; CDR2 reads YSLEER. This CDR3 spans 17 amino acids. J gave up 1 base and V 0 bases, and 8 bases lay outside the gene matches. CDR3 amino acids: CASSQDLGIAGSYEQYF. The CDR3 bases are TGCGCCAGCAGCCAAGATCTGGGAATAGCGGGGTCCTACGAGCAGTACTTC.

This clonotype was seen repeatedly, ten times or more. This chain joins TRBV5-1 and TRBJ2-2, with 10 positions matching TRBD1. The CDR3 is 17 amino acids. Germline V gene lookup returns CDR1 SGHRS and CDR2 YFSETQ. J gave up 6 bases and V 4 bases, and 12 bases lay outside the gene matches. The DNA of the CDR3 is TGCGCCAGCAGCCCACCGCTCCGGGACAGGGGTGCCGGGGAGCTGTTTTTT. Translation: CASSPPLRDRGAGELFF.

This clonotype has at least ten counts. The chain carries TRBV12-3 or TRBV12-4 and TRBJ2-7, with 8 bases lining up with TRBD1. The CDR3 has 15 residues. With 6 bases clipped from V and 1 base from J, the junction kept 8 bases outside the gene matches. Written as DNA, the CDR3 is TGTGCCAGCAGGCCCGGGACAGGCATTTCCTACGAGCAGTACTTC. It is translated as CASRPGTGISYEQYF.

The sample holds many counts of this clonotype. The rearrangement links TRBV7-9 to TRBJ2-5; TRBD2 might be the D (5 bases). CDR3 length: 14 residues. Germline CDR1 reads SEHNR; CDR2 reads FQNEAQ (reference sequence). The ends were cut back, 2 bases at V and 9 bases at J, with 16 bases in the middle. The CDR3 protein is CASSLRRTGPAQYF. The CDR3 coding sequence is TGTGCCAGCAGCTTAAGGAGGACCGGACCAGCCCAGTACTTC.

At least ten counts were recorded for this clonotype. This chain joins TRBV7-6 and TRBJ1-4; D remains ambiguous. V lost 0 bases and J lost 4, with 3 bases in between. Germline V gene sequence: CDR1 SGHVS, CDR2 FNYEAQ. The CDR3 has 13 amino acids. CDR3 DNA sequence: TGTGCCAGCAGCTTAGCCCTTAATGAAAAACTGTTTTTT. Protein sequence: CASSLALNEKLFF.

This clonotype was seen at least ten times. In DNA form, the CDR3 reads TGTGCCACCAGTGAAGGGGGATACACAGATACGCAGTATTTT. Amino acids: CATSEGGYTDTQYF. The V call is TRBV24-1, the J call TRBJ2-3; D is perhaps TRBD1 (6 bases). This CDR3 has 14 residues. Germline V gene sequence: CDR1 KGHDR, CDR2 SFDVKD. V was trimmed by 4 bases and J by 2 bases, leaving 9 bases between them.